Listed below are T cell receptor beta chains from one sample, sequenced in a study of cytotoxic CD8 clonotypes in ibrutinib-treated CLL. Some clones are missing from TCRdb's copy, which holds only in-frame ones; the method was immunoSEQ multiplex PCR. The table shows about 76,000 clones, with 75% to 90% occurring only once. This sample comprised PBMCs, obtained after 24 months of ibrutinib treatment. The receptor set was obtained from a human donor with chronic lymphocytic leukemia. Both conserved end residues are part of each CDR3. A D gene is named only where the DNA matches it firmly. Only part of the rows carry a size: once, few, many, or a class if the clone is expanded.

D gene	V gene	J gene	clone size	CDR3 DNA	CDR3 protein
TRBD1	TRBV7-9	TRBJ2-7	NA	TGTGCCAGCAGCTTGGGGACAGGGTTCTACGAGCAGTACTTC	CASSLGTGFYEQYF
NA	TRBV7-9	TRBJ1-1	NA	TGTGCCAGCAGCCTAATTTTGAACACTGAAGCTTTCTTT	CASSLILNTEAFF
TRBD1	TRBV27	TRBJ2-3	NA	TGTGCCAGCAGTGTAACCGGGACAGGGTGGACGCAGTATTTT	CASSVTGTGWTQYF
NA	TRBV27	TRBJ2-3	few	TGTGCCAGCAGTCAGGGACGGTGGGTAGGGGATACGCAGTATTTT	CASSQGRWVGDTQYF
NA	TRBV5-4	TRBJ2-1	NA	TGTGCCAGCAGCTCAGGGGGGGAGGGCCGTTACAATGAGCAGTTCTTC	CASSSGGEGRYNEQFF
TRBD2	TRBV2	TRBJ2-3	NA	TGTGCCAGCAGGGAGCGGGAGGTCCCAGATACGCAGTATTTT	CASREREVPDTQYF
NA	TRBV29-1	TRBJ2-5	NA	TGCAGCGTTGGGTTCGATCCACGGGCCCAGTACTTC	CSVGFDPRAQYF
NA	TRBV4-1	TRBJ2-4	NA	TGCGCCAGCAGCCAAGATATAACTCTCCACTCTATAAATCACAAAAACATTCAGTACTTC	CASSQDITLHSINHKNIQYF
NA	TRBV7-8	TRBJ1-6	NA	TGTGCCAGCAGCTTAGGCCGCCAGGGTCATTCACCCCTCCACTTT	CASSLGRQGHSPLHF
NA	TRBV7-8	TRBJ2-5	NA	TGTGCCAGCAGCTTAGAAGCAGGGAAAGAGACCCAGTACTTC	CASSLEAGKETQYF
NA	TRBV9	TRBJ1-1	NA	TGTGCCAGCAGCGTAGACGTGAACACTGAAGCTTTCTTT	CASSVDVNTEAFF
NA	TRBV15	TRBJ2-5	NA	TGTGCCACCAGCGGAAGGGGTGTTCAAGAGACCCAGTACTTC	CATSGRGVQETQYF
NA	TRBV19	TRBJ2-2	once	TGTGCCAGTAGTACTGGGGGGAGGACCGGGGAGCTGTTTTTT	CASSTGGRTGELFF
NA	TRBV4-2	TRBJ2-7	NA	TGTGCCAGCAGCCAAGTGTCGGGAAACTCCTACGAGCAGTACTTC	CASSQVSGNSYEQYF
NA	TRBV2	TRBJ2-2	NA	TGTGCCAGCAGTGAAGCGCGACAAGCCGGGGAGCTGTTTTTT	CASSEARQAGELFF
NA	TRBV5-1	TRBJ2-5	NA	TGCGCCAGCAGCTTGGTTGGCAGGGCAGAGACCCAGTACTTC	CASSLVGRAETQYF
NA	TRBV19	TRBJ1-2	NA	TGTGCCAGTAGTATAAGGTCAGGGGATGGCTACACCTTC	CASSIRSGDGYTF
NA	TRBV6-5	TRBJ2-1	NA	TGTGCCAGCAGTTACCCCCCCCACTACAATGAGCAGTTCTTC	CASSYPPHYNEQFF
NA	TRBV27	TRBJ1-4	NA	TGTGCCAGCAGTTTTTCCCAGGTTGGGGAAAAACTGTTTTTT	CASSFSQVGEKLFF
TRBD1	TRBV7-2	TRBJ2-5	NA	TGTGCCAGCAGCCCATCGACAGGGGGGTCAGCAGAGACCCAGTACTTC	CASSPSTGGSAETQYF
NA	TRBV28	TRBJ2-7	NA	TGTGCCAGCAGGGGACCGCTTCCCTACGAGCAGTACTTC	CASRGPLPYEQYF
TRBD1	TRBV19	TRBJ2-3	NA	TGTGCCAGTAGGGGACCGGGACAGGGAACAGATACGCAGTATTTT	CASRGPGQGTDTQYF
NA	TRBV5-1	TRBJ1-1	NA	TGCGCCAGCAGCAGCCCAGGAGTAAACACTGAAGCTTTCTTT	CASSSPGVNTEAFF
NA	TRBV19	TRBJ1-1	few	TGTGCCAGTAGTATTCTGGCAGGTGGGGGCGGAGCTTTCTTT	CASSILAGGGGAFF
TRBD2	TRBV5-8	TRBJ2-1	NA	TGTGCCAGCAGTTATGGACTAGCGGTTAATGGTGAGCAGTTCTTC	CASSYGLAVNGEQFF
TRBD2	TRBV13	TRBJ2-1	NA	TGTGCCAGCAGCCTCGAGGCGGGAGGGCCTTACAATGAGCAGTTCTTC	CASSLEAGGPYNEQFF
TRBD1	TRBV5-1	TRBJ1-1	once	TGCGCCAGCAGCTTGTTCGCGTCGGGACAGGGGGCAAACACTGAAGCTTTCTTT	CASSLFASGQGANTEAFF
NA	TRBV20-1	TRBJ2-2	NA	TGCAGTGCTAGTTTACCCGGGGAGCTGTTTTTT	CSASLPGELFF
TRBD1	TRBV30	TRBJ2-7	few	TGTGCCTGGCAGCCCCCCTCGGGACAGGGGACGGGGGAGCAGTACTTC	CAWQPPSGQGTGEQYF
NA	TRBV29-1	TRBJ2-7	NA	TGCAGCGTTGGTAACTTAGCCCTACACGAGCAGTACTTC	CSVGNLALHEQYF
TRBD2	TRBV5-1	TRBJ2-1	NA	TGCGCCAGCAGCTCCGTAGCGGGAGGACGGAACAATGAGCAGTTCTTC	CASSSVAGGRNNEQFF
NA	TRBV4-2	TRBJ2-2	NA	TGTGCCAGCAGCCAAGATATCGGGACCGGGGAGCTGTTTTTT	CASSQDIGTGELFF
NA	TRBV9	TRBJ2-7	NA	TGTGCCAGCAGCTCCGGGGACTCCTCCTACGAGCAGTACTTC	CASSSGDSSYEQYF
NA	TRBV20-1	TRBJ2-7	NA	TGCAGTGCTAGGTTACTAGTCGAGCAGTACTTC	CSARLLVEQYF
TRBD2	TRBV19	TRBJ2-2	few	TGTGCCAGTAAACTGTGGCCAGCGGGAGGGCCCCGCACCGGGGAGCTGTTTTTT	CASKLWPAGGPRTGELFF
NA	TRBV19	TRBJ1-1	NA	TGTGCCAGTAGCCGGAGCGAGGCGCTGGGACGATACACTGAAGCTTTCTTT	CASSRSEALGRYTEAFF
NA	TRBV7-7	TRBJ1-1	NA	TGTGCCAGCAGCTTAGAGGTCGCCGAGCTGAACACTGAAGCTTTCTTT	CASSLEVAELNTEAFF
TRBD2	TRBV10-3	TRBJ2-4	NA	TGTGCCATCAGTGCCGGACTAGCGGGAGCCGGTGGAAACATTCAGTACTTC	CAISAGLAGAGGNIQYF
TRBD2	TRBV18	TRBJ2-7	NA	TGTGCCAGCTCAAGGACTAGCGGACTCTCCTACGAGCAGTACTTC	CASSRTSGLSYEQYF
NA	TRBV18	TRBJ2-6	once	TGTGCCAGCTCACCACCTCGGGTGGGGGGCGCTGGGGCCAACGTCCTGACTTTC	CASSPPRVGGAGANVLTF
NA	TRBV13	TRBJ2-7	NA	TGTGCCAGCAGGCCGGACACGTACGAGCAGTACTTC	CASRPDTYEQYF
NA	TRBV27	TRBJ2-3	NA	TGTGCCAGCAGTGCACAACAGGGTTGGGGCACAGATACGCAGTATTTT	CASSAQQGWGTDTQYF
TRBD1	TRBV7-3	TRBJ2-5	NA	TGTGCCAGCAGTCGCGGACAGGGACAACCGTACCAAGAGACCCAGTACTTC	CASSRGQGQPYQETQYF
NA	TRBV7-8	TRBJ1-5	NA	TGTGCCAGCAGCTTAGATGTATTAGCGACTTATCAGCCCCAGCATTTT	CASSLDVLATYQPQHF
NA	TRBV6-5	TRBJ1-5	NA	TGTGCCAGTGGGAGGGGGGGAGTCGGTCAGCCCCAGCATTTT	CASGRGGVGQPQHF
NA	TRBV29-1	TRBJ1-1	NA	TGCAGCGCCCAGTCGGGCCCGAACACTGAAGCTTTCTTT	CSAQSGPNTEAFF
NA	TRBV19	TRBJ1-5	NA	TGTGCCAGTAGTATACGGGATCAGCCCCAGCATTTT	CASSIRDQPQHF
NA	TRBV19	TRBJ2-7	NA	TGTGCCAGTAGTGACAGATACGAGCAGTACTTC	CASSDRYEQYF
TRBD2	TRBV5-4	TRBJ2-5	NA	TGTGCCAGCAGCTTGGCCGGGACTACGGAGACCCAGTACTTC	CASSLAGTTETQYF
NA	TRBV19	TRBJ2-5	NA	TGTGCCAGTAGTTCCCCAAGGGTAGGGGAGACCCAGTACTTC	CASSSPRVGETQYF
NA	TRBV6-4	TRBJ2-1	NA	TGTGCCAGCAGTGACGTCTTAAGAATGAACTACAATGAGCAGTTCTTC	CASSDVLRMNYNEQFF
NA	TRBV5-1	TRBJ1-2	NA	TGCGCCAGCAGCTTAGGTGGGAAGGGTAACTATGGCTACACCTTC	CASSLGGKGNYGYTF
NA	TRBV9	TRBJ1-2	NA	TGTGCCAGCAGCCAACAGGCGTACTATGGCTACACCTTC	CASSQQAYYGYTF
NA	TRBV25-1	TRBJ2-7	NA	TGTGCCAGCAGTGAATATAAGATCACGGGGACGAATCAGTACTTC	CASSEYKITGTNQYF